A single count supports the clone carrying this TCR beta chain. Its antigen is unknown. The sample belongs to a study of T cell responses to AZD1222 COVID-19 vaccine. Findings and caveats of the study: Seropositive status at baseline applied to only 5 or 6 AZD1222 recipients.

The CDR3 sequence is 15 residues long. CDR1 and CDR2 from the germline V gene are KGHSH and LQKENI. V was pared by 2 bases and J by 0 bases, with 8 bases between. The repertoire was sequenced with immunoSEQ multiplex PCR; TCRdb's copy has only in-frame clones and lacks some. The sample carries 100,000 to 150,000 clones, 75% to 90% recorded once. This chain uses TRBV18 with TRBJ1-5; D may be TRBD1 (5 bases). The source is an adult in good health. The sequencing used peripheral blood, collected on day 0 of MenACWY control vaccination. The chain's CDR3 is CASSPGGVSNQPQHF. In DNA form, the CDR3 reads TGTGCCAGCTCACCAGGGGGGGTTAGCAATCAGCCCCAGCATTTT.